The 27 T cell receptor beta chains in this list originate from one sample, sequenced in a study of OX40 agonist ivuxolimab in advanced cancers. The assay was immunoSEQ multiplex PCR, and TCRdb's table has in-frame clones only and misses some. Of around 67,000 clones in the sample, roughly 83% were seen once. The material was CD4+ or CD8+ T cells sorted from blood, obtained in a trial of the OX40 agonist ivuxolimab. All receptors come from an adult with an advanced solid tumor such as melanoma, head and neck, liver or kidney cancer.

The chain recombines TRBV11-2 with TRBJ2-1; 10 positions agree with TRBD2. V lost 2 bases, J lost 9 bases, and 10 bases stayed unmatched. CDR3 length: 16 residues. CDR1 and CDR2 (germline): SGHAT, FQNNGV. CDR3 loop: CASSLSSAGGLGEQFF. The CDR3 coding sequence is TGTGCCAGCAGCTTAAGCTCAGCGGGGGGGCTTGGTGAGCAGTTCTTC.

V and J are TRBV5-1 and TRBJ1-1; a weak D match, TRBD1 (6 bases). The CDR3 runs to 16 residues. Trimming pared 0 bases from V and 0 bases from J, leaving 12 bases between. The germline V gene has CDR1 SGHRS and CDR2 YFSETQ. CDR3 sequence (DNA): TGCGCCAGCAGCTTGGGAGCAGGGGTGGTGAACACTGAAGCTTTCTTT. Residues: CASSLGAGVVNTEAFF.

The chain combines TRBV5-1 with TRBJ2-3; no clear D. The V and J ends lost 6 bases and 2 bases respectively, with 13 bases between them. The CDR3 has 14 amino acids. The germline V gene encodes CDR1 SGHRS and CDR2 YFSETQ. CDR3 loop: CASTIARHTDTQYF. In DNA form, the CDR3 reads TGCGCCAGCACGATCGCCCGGCACACAGATACGCAGTATTTT.

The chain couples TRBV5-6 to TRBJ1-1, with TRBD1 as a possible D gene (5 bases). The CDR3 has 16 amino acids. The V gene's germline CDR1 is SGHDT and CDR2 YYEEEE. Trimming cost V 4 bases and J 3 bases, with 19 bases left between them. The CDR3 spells CASSLGLRAFDTEAFF. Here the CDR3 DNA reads TGTGCCAGCAGCCTGGGGCTCAGGGCTTTCGACACTGAAGCTTTCTTT.

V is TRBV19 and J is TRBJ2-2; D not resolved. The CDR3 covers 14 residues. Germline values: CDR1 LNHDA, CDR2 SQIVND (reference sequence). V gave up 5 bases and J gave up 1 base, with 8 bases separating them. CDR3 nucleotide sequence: TGTGCCAGTAGTGACTTAGGGAACACCGGGGAGCTGTTTTTT. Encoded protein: CASSDLGNTGELFF. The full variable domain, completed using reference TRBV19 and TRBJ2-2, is DGGITQSPKYLFRKEGQNVTLSCEQNLNHDAMYWYRQDPGQGLRLIYYSQIVNDFQKGDIAEGYSVSREKKESFPLTVTSAQKNPTAFYLCASSDLGNTGELFFGEGSRLTVL.

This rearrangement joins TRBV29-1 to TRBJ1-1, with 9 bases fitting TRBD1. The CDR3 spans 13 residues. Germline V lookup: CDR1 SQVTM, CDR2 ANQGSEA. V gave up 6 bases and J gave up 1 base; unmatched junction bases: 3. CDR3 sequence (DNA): TGCAGCGTGGGACAGGGTTCGAACACTGAAGCTTTCTTT. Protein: CSVGQGSNTEAFF.

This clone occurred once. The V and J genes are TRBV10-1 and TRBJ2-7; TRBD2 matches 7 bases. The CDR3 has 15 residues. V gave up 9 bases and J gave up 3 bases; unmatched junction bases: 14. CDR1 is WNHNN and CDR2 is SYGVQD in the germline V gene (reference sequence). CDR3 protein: CARKMIPGRDYEQYF. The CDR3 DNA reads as TGCGCCAGAAAAATGATACCGGGGAGGGACTACGAGCAGTACTTC.

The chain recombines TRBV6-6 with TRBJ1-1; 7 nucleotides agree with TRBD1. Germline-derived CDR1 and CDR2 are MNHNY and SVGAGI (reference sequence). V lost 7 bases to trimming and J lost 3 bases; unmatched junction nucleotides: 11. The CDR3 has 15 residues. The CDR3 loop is CASIGRDSSDTEAFF. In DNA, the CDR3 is TGTGCCAGCATAGGGCGGGACAGCTCGGACACTGAAGCTTTCTTT.

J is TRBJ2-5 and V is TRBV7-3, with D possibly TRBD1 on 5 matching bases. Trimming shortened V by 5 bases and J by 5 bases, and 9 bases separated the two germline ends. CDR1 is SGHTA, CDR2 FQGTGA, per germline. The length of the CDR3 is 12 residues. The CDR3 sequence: CASSPNRETQYF. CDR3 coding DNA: TGTGCCAGCAGCCCTAACAGGGAGACCCAGTACTTC. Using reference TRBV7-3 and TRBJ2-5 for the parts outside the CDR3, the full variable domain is GAGVSQTPSNKVTEKGKYVELRCDPISGHTALYWYRQSLGQGPEFLIYFQGTGAADDSGLPNDRFFAVRPEGSVSTLKIQRTERGDSAVYLCASSPNRETQYFGPGTRLLVL.

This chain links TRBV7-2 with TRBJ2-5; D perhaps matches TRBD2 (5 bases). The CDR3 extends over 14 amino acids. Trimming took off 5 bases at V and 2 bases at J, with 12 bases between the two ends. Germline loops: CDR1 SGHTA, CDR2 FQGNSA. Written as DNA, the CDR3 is TGTGCCAGCAGCCCGCGACTAACACAAGAGACCCAGTACTTC. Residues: CASSPRLTQETQYF.

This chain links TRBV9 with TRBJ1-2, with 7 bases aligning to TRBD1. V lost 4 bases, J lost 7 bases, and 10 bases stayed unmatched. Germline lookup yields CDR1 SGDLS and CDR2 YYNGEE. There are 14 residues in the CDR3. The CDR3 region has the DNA TGTGCCAGCAGCCCCCACCCGGACAGGCCTGGCTACACCTTC. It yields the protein CASSPHPDRPGYTF.

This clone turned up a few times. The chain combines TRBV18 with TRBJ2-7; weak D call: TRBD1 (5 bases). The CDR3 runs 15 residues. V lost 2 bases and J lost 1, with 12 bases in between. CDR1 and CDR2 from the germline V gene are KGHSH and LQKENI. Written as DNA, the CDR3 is TGTGCCAGCTCACCAGGCAGGGTAATTTCCTACGAGCAGTACTTC. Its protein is CASSPGRVISYEQYF.

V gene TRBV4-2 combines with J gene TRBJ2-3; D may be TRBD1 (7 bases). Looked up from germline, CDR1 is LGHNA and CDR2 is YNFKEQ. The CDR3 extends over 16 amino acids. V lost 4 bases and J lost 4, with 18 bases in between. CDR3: CASSRGGGGSPDTQYF. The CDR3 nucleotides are TGTGCCAGCAGCCGGGGCGGAGGGGGCAGCCCAGATACGCAGTATTTT.

The CDR3 protein is CASSSRQASYEQYF. Here the CDR3 DNA reads TGTGCCAGCAGCTCCCGACAGGCCTCCTACGAGCAGTACTTC. The chain has TRBV5-5 and TRBJ2-7; the D gene is possibly TRBD1 (6 bases). Germline V gene data show CDR1 as SGHKS and CDR2 as YYEKEE (reference sequence). The germline V and J ends were trimmed by 3 bases and 0 bases, with 10 bases remaining between them. The CDR3 consists of 14 residues.

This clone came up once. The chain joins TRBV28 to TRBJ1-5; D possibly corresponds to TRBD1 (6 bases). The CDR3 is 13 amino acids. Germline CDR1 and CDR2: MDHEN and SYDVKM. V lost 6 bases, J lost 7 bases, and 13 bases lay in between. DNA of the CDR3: TGTGCCAGCAGCTATAGGGGGTACCAGCCCCAGCATTTT. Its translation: CASSYRGYQPQHF.

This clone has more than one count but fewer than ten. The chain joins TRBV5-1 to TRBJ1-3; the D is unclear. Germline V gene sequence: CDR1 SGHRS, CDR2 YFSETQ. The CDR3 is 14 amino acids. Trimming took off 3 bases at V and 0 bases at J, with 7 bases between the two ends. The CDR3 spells CASSSGLSGNTIYF. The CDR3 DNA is TGCGCCAGCAGCTCTGGCCTCTCTGGAAACACCATATATTTT.

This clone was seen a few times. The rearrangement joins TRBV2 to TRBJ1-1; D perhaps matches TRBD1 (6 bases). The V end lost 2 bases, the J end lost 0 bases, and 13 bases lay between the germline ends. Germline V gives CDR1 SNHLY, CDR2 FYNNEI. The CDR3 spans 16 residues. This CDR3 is CASSEYTDSLNTEAFF. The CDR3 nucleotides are TGTGCCAGCAGTGAATATACGGACAGCCTGAACACTGAAGCTTTCTTT.

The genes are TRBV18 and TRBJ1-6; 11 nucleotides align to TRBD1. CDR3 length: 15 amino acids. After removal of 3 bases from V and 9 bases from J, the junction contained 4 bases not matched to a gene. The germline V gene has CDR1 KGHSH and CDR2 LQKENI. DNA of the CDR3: TGTGCCAGCTCACCCCTGGACAGGGGGCGTTCACCCCTCCACTTT. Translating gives CASSPLDRGRSPLHF.

CDR3: CASSAVRQAGNIQYF. The CDR3 region has the DNA TGTGCCAGCAGTGCCGTAAGACAGGCCGGAAACATTCAGTACTTC. J is TRBJ2-4 and V is TRBV2; TRBD1 might be the D (6 bases). V lost 4 bases to trimming and J lost 6 bases, with 16 bases between them. Germline V gene sequence: CDR1 SNHLY, CDR2 FYNNEI. The CDR3 extends over 15 amino acids.

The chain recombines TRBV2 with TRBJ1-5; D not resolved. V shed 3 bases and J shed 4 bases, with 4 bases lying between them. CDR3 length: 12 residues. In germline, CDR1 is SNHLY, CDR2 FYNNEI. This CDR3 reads CASSDSNQPQHF. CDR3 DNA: TGTGCCAGCAGTGATTCAAATCAGCCCCAGCATTTT.

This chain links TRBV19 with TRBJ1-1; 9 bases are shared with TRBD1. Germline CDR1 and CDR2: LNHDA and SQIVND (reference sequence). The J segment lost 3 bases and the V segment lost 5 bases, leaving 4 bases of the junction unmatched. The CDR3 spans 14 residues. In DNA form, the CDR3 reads TGTGCCAGTAGTCCCCGACAGGGGGACACTGAAGCTTTCTTT. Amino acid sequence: CASSPRQGDTEAFF.

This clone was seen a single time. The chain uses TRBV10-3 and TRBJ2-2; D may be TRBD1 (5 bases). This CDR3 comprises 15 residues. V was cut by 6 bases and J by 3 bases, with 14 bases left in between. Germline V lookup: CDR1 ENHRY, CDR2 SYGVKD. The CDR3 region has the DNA TGTGCCATCAGCCCAGACAGATGGGACACCGGGGAGCTGTTTTTT. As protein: CAISPDRWDTGELFF.

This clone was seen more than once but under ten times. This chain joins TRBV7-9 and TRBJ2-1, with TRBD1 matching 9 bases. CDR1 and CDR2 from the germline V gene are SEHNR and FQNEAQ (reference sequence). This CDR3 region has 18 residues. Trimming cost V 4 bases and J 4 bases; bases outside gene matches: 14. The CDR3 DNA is TGTGCCAGCAGCTCACCAACTACGGACAGGGGATTTTACAATGAGCAGTTCTTC. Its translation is CASSSPTTDRGFYNEQFF.

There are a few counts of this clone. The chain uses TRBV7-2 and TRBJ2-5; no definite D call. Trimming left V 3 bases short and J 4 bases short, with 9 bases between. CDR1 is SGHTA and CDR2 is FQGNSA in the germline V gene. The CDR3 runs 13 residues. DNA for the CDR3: TGTGCCAGCAGCTTCCGACTGACAGAGACCCAGTACTTC. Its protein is CASSFRLTETQYF.

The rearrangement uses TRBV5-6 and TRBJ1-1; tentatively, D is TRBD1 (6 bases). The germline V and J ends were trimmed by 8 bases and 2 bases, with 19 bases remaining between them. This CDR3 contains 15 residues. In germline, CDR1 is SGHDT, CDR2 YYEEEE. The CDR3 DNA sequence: TGTGCCAGTCTAGAGGGGCCGGGGGCTAACACTGAAGCTTTCTTT. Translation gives CASLEGPGANTEAFF.

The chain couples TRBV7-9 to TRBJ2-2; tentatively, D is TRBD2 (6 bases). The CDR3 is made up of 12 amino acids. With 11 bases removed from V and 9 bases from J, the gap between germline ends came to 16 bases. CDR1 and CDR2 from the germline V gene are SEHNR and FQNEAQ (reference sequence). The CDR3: CALGGAPWELFF. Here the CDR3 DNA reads TGTGCCCTCGGGGGTGCCCCATGGGAGCTGTTTTTT.

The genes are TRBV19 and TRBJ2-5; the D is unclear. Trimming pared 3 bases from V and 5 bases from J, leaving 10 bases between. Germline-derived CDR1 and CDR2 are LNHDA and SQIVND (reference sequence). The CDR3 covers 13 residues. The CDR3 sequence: CASSIGEWETQYF. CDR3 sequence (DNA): TGTGCCAGTAGTATTGGCGAGTGGGAGACCCAGTACTTC.